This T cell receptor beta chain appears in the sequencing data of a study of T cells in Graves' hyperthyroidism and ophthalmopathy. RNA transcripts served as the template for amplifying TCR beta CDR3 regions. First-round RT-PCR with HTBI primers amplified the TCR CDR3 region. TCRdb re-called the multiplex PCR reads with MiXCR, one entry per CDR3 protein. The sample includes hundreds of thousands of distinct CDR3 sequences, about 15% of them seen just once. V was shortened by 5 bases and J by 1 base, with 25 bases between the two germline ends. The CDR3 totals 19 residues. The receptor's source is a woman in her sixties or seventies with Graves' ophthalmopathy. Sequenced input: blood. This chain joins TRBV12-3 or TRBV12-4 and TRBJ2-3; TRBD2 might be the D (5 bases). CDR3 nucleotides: TGTGCCAGCAGTCTCGGGCTCTCCACCGGGGAGCTTGGCACAGATACGCAGTATTTT. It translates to CASSLGLSTGELGTDTQYF.